Reported below is one T cell receptor beta chain. It has no known antigen specificity. The input lacks base qualities; no much larger clone sits a single base away. The immunoSEQ kit was used, according to the manufacturer's recommendations, to generate TCR beta libraries from genomic DNA. To prepare the libraries, a first multiplex PCR with proprietary primers was run, followed by a second PCR that added unique barcodes, and a bead cleanup was done after each round. A kit-provided positive control reaction and a negative control reaction were included in every sample batch. The final libraries underwent checking on an Agilent 4200 TapeStation D1000 ScreenTape, volumetric pooling, and quantification by qPCR. Sequencing was performed on an Illumina NextSeq500 with a MidOutput 150-cycle cartridge, and 156 Read1 and 15 Index1 cycles were run with kit custom primers. The pooled library was loaded at about 0.96 pM, and 20% PhiX control was spiked in. Per the authors' processing: The vendor-processed data were analyzed in R, and a clonotype was defined as all T cells that share the same CDR3 nucleotide sequence. In the clone abundance analyses, frequencies in each sample were normalized to that sample's 10,000 most abundant clones. Before analysis, public T cell clones were removed, and these numbered fewer than six per sample on average. An abundance difference of at least 32-fold between compartments was the criterion for calling clonotypes tumor-enriched or baseline blood-enriched. A beta-binomial differential abundance model was used to identify clonotypes that were expanded or contracted between blood time points. The Baroni-Urbani and Buser coefficient was used to measure tumor-blood repertoire similarity, and groups were compared with two-tailed Wilcoxon tests in R. TCRdb limited this immuneACCESS table to in-frame rearrangements with V and J called. A share of clones is missing; checked studies link under half to unresolved V genes, and the rest is unexplained. That table furnishes V, J and clone size, whereas the DNA furnished D and trimming. This sample comprises 150,000 to 180,000 clones, around 90% of them detected only once. The ten most abundant clones make up approximately 12% of the sample.

The sample belongs to a study of radiation and T cells in renal cell carcinoma (dated by TCRdb to about 2020). For the study in its entirety: Samples were obtained from a clinical trial, in which 15 Gy stereotactic body radiation therapy was delivered to primary renal cell carcinomas and nephrectomy was performed 4 weeks later. In total, 50 to 60 samples underwent TCR beta sequencing: some 26 tumors plus 27 peripheral blood samples. A total of 4,016,671 unique CDR3 nucleotide sequences, encoding 2.7 million or so unique CDR3 amino acid sequences, were found across all 50 or so samples.

The junction carries 10 bases between V and J, which are trimmed by 0 bases and 4 bases respectively. The CDR3 covers 14 residues, taking in both the cysteine and the phenylalanine. The DNA shown is the 42-base CDR3, in frame from base 1. For CDR1 and CDR2, the germline V gene lists SGDLS and YYNGEE. Overall study results and their limits: Because pretreatment tumor biopsies were not available, the baseline intratumoral presence of clonotypes could not be determined. Blood repertoire dynamics were not followed beyond 4 weeks after treatment. Because the trial had a single-armed design, the trial could not examine how radiation dose or scheduling affected the TCR repertoire. Top tumor clonotypes rose in blood from baseline to 2 weeks post-radiation, then contracted by 4 weeks, suggesting transient expansion of tumor-resident clones.

The time point tag for this specimen amounts to: blood 2 weeks post-SBRT. The treatment or condition label corresponds to: 15 Gy SBRT to primary tumor, nephrectomy 4 weeks later. To follow tumor-enriched clonotypes, serial peripheral blood was collected from radiation-treated patients at baseline and at 2 weeks and 4 weeks after SBRT. Every patient's renal cell carcinoma showed clear cell pathology. Genomic DNA for TCR sequencing was prepared using the QIAamp DNA Blood Mini Kit (Qiagen). The analyses included just those samples that passed every quality control check. The starting material was blood, obtained from a patient whose treatment included radiotherapy and nephrectomy. The chain employs TRBV9 and TRBJ1-1, with a weak D call of TRBD1 (6 bases match). This clonotype originated in a woman aged 50 to 60 with renal cell carcinoma. The DNA sequence is TGTGCCAGCAGCGTAGCTACGGACAGCACTGAAGCTTTCTTT. This is translated as CASSVATDSTEAFF.